This T cell receptor beta chain was sequenced for a study of T cell clones after liver transplantation. For the study at large: As an antigen-independent comparator, third-party-reactive TCRbeta sequences came from pre-transplant mixed lymphocyte reactions. Three of the eight recipients were HCV-positive; the rest had non-autoimmune, non-viral transplant indications. Samples came pre-transplant, pre-randomization before withdrawal, and post-randomization after withdrawal ended.

Clones were read by immunoSEQ multiplex PCR, and TCRdb kept only the in-frame ones, dropping some. The data contain 60,000 or so clones, about two thirds of them seen just once; the ten biggest clones take up approximately 15%. Sorting of unstimulated PBMCs yielded separate CD3+CD4+ and CD3+CD8+ fractions. The CDR3 contains 18 residues. From germline, CDR1 is SGDLS and CDR2 YYNGEE. Trimming removed 4 bases from V and 8 bases from J; junction bases left unmatched: 20. Specimen: CD4+ T cells from blood, collected before liver transplant. This receptor was taken from a human donor who received a liver transplant. This sequence joins TRBV9 and TRBJ2-1; TRBD2 agrees at 8 bases. The CDR3 DNA is TGTGCCAGCAGCCCCCTAGCTAGCGGACTACGGGGGGGGGATGAGCAGTTCTTC. Its protein product is CASSPLASGLRGGDEQFF.